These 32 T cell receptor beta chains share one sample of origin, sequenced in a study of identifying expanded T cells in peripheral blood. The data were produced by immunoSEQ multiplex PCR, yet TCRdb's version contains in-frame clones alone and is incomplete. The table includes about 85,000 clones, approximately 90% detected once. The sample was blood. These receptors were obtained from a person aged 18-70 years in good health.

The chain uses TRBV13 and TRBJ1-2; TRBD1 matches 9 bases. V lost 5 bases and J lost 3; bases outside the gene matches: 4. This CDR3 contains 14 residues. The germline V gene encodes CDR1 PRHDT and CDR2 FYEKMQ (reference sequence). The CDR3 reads CASSKWTGDYGYTF. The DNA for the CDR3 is TGTGCCAGCAGCAAATGGACAGGGGACTATGGCTACACCTTC. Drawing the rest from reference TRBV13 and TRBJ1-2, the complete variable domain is AAGVIQSPRHLIKEKRETATLKCYPIPRHDTVYWYQQGPGQDPQFLISFYEKMQSDKGSIPDRFSAQQFSDYHSELNMSSLELGDSALYFCASSKWTGDYGYTFGSGTRLTVV.

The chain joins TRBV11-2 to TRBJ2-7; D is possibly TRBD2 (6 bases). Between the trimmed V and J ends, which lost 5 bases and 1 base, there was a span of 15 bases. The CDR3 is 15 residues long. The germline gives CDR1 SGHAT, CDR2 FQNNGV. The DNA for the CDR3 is TGTGCCAGCAGCCGACGGAGGGCGGGGTCCTACGAGCAGTACTTC. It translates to CASSRRRAGSYEQYF. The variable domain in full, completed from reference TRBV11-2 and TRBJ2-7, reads EAGVAQSPRYKIIEKRQSVAFWCNPISGHATLYWYQQILGQGPKLLIQFQNNGVVDDSQLPKDRFSAERLKGVDSTLKIQPAKLEDSAVYLCASSRRRAGSYEQYFGPGTRLTVT.

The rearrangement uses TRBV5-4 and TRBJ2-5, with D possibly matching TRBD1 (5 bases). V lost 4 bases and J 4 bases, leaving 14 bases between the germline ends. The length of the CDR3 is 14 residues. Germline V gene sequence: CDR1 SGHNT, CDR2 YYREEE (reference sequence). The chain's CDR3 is CASSPREASETQYF. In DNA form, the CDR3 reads TGTGCCAGCAGCCCCAGGGAAGCCTCAGAGACCCAGTACTTC.

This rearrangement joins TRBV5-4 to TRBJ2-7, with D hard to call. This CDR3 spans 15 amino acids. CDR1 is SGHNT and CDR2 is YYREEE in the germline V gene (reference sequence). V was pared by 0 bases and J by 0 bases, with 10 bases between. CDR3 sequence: CASSLGLKPSYEQYF. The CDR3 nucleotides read TGTGCCAGCAGCTTGGGCCTAAAGCCCTCCTACGAGCAGTACTTC.

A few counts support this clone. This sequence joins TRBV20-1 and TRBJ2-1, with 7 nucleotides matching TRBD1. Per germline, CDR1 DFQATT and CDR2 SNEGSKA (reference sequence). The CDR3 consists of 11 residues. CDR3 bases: TGCCAGGGGGTCTCCTACAATGAGCAGTTCTTC. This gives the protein CQGVSYNEQFF.

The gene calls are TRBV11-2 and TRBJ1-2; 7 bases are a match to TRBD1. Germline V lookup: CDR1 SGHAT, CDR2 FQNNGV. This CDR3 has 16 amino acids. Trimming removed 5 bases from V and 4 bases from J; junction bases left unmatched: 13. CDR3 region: CASSPLDRPSAYGYTF. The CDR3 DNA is TGTGCCAGCAGCCCCCTGGACAGGCCCTCGGCCTATGGCTACACCTTC.

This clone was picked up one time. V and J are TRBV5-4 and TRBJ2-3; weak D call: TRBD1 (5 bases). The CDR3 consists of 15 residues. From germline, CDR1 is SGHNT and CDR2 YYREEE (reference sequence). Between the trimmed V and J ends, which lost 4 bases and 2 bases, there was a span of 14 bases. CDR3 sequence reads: CASSRGGAVTDTQYF. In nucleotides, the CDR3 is TGTGCCAGCAGCCGAGGTGGGGCGGTCACAGATACGCAGTATTTT. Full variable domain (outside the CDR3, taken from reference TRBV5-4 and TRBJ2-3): ETGVTQSPTHLIKTRGQQVTLRCSSQSGHNTVSWYQQALGQGPQFIFQYYREEENGRGNFPPRFSGLQFPNYSSELNVNALELDDSALYLCASSRGGAVTDTQYFGPGTRLTVL.

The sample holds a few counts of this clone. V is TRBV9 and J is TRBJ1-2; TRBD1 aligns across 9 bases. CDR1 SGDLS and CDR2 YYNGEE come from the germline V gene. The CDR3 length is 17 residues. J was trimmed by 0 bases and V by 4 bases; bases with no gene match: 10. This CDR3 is CASSPFGTGLTNYGYTF. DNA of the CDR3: TGTGCCAGCAGCCCCTTCGGGACAGGGCTCACTAACTATGGCTACACCTTC.

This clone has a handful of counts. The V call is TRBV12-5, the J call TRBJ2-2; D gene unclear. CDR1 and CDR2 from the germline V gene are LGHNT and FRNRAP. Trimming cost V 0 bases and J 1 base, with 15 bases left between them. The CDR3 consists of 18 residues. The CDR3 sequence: CASGLVPDGALNTGELFF. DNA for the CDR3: TGTGCTAGTGGTTTGGTACCTGACGGAGCCTTGAACACCGGGGAGCTGTTTTTT.

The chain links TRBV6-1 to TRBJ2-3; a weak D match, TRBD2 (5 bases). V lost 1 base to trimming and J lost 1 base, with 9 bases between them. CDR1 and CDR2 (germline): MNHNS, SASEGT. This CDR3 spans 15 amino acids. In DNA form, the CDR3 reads TGTGCCAGCAGTGAAGTGAGGGTCCGCACAGATACGCAGTATTTT. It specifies CASSEVRVRTDTQYF.

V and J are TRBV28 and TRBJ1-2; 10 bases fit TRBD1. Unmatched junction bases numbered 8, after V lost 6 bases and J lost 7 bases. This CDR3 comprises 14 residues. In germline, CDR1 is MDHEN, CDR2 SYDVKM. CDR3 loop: CASSQGQGNLGYTF. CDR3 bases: TGTGCCAGCAGCCAGGGACAGGGGAACCTTGGCTACACCTTC.

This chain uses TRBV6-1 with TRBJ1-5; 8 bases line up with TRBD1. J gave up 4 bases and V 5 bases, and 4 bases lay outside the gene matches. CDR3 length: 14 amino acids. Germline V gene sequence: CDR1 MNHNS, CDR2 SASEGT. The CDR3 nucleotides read TGTGCCAGCAGTCCGGGACAGGAGAATCAGCCCCAGCATTTT. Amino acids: CASSPGQENQPQHF.

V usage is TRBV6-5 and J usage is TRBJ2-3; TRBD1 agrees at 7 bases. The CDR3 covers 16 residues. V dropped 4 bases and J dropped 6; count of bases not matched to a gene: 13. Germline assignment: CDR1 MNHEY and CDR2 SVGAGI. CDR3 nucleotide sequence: TGTGCCAGCAGTTCGCGACAGGGTTTTGTAGGGGATACGCAGTATTTT. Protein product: CASSSRQGFVGDTQYF.

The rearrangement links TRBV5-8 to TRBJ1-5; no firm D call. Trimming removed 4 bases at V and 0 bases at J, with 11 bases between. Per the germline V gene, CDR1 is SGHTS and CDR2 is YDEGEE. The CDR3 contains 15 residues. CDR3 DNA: TGTGCCAGCAGCCGACAAGCCTATAGCAATCAGCCCCAGCATTTT. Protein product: CASSRQAYSNQPQHF.

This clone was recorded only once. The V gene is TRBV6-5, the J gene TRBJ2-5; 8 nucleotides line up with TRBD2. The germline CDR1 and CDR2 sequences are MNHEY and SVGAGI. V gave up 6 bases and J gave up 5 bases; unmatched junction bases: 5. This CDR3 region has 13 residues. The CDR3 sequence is CASRSSGGETQYF. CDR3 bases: TGTGCCAGCAGGTCGTCGGGGGGGGAGACCCAGTACTTC.

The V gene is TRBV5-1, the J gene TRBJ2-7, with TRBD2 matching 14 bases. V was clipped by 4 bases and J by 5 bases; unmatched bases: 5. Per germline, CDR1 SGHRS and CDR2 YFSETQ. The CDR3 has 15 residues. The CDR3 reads CASSPGLAGVDEQYF. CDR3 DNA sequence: TGCGCCAGCAGCCCGGGACTAGCGGGGGTAGACGAGCAGTACTTC.

The CDR3 coding sequence is TGTGCCAGCAGCCCTCGCTCACCAGGCCGTGAGCAGTTCTTC. This codes for CASSPRSPGREQFF. The V and J genes are TRBV9 and TRBJ2-1; unclear D gene. V lost 4 bases to trimming and J lost 9 bases, with 17 bases between them. The CDR3 is 14 residues long. Germline CDR1 SGDLS, CDR2 YYNGEE.

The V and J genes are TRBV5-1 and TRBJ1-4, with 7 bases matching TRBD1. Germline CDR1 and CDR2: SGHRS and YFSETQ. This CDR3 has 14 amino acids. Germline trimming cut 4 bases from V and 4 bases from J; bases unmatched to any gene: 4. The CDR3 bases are TGCGCCAGCAGCGTGGGACAGAATAATGAAAAACTGTTTTTT. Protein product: CASSVGQNNEKLFF.

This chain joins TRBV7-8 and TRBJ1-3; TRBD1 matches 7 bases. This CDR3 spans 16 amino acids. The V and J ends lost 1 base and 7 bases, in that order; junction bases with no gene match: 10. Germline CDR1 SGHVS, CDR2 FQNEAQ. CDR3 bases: TGTGCCAGCAGCTTAGACTCGGCAGGGGGTTTGAACACCATATATTTT. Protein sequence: CASSLDSAGGLNTIYF.

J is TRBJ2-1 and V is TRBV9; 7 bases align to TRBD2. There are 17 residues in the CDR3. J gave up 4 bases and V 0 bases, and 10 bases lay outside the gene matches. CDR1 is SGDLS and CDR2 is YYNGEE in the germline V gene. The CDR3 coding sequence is TGTGCCAGCAGCGTAGGGCCTCTGGCGGGGGATTACAATGAGCAGTTCTTC. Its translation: CASSVGPLAGDYNEQFF.

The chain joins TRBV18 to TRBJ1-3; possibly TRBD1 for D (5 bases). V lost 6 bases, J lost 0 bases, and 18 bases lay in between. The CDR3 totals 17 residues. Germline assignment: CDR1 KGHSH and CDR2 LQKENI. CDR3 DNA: TGTGCCAGCTCGGCTCCGGGACGGTACTCCTCTGGAAACACCATATATTTT. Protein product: CASSAPGRYSSGNTIYF.

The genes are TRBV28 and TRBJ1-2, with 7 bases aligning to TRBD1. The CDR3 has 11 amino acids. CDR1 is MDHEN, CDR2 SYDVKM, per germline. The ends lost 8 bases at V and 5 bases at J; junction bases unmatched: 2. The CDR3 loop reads CASGTAYGYTF. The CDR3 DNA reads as TGTGCCAGCGGGACAGCTTATGGCTACACCTTC.

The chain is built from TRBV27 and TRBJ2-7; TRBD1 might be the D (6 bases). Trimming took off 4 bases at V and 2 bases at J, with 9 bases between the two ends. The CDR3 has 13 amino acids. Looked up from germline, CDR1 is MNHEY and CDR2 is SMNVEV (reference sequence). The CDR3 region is CASSSTGPYEQYF. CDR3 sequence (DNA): TGTGCCAGCAGTTCGACAGGACCCTACGAGCAGTACTTC.

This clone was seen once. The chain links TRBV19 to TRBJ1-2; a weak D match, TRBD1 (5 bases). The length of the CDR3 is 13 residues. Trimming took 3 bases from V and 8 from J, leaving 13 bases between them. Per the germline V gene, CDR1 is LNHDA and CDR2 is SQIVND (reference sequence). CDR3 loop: CASSMPQGRGYTF. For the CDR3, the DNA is TGTGCCAGTAGTATGCCCCAGGGCCGGGGCTACACCTTC.

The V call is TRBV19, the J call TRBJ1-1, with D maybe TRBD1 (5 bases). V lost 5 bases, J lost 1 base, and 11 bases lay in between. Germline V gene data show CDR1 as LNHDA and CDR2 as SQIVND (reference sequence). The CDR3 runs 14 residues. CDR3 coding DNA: TGTGCCAGTAGTTCCCAGGGTAGGAACACTGAAGCTTTCTTT. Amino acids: CASSSQGRNTEAFF.

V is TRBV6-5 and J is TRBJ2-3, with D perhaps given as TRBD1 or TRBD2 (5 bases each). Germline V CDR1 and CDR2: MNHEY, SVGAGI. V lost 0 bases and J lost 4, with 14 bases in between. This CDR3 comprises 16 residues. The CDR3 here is CASSYSWGRSADTQYF. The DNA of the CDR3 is TGTGCCAGCAGTTACTCGTGGGGGAGATCAGCAGATACGCAGTATTTT.

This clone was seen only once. CDR3 residues: CASSALQGFGELFF. The CDR3 bases are TGTGCCAGCAGTGCACTACAGGGGTTCGGGGAGCTGTTTTTT. The chain has TRBV7-6 and TRBJ2-2, with 7 bases that match TRBD1. V shed 6 bases and J 7 bases; nucleotides not matched to a gene: 8. The CDR3 has 14 amino acids. Per the germline V gene, CDR1 is SGHVS and CDR2 is FNYEAQ.

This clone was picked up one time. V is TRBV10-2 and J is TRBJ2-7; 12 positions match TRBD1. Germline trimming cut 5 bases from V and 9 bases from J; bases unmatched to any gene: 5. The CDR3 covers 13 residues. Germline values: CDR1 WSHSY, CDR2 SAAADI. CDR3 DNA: TGCGCCAGCAGTAGACCGGGACAGGGGGCGCAGTACTTC. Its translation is CASSRPGQGAQYF.

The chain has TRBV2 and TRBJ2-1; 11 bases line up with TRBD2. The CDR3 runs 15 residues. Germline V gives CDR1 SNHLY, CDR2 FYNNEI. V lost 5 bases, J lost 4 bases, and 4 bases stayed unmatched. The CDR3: CASSYGTSGYNEQFF. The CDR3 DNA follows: TGTGCCAGCAGTTACGGGACTAGCGGTTACAATGAGCAGTTCTTC.

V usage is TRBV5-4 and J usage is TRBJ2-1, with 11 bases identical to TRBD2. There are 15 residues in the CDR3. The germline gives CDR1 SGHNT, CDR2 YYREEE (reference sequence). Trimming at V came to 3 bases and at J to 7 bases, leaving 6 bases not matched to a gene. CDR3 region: CASSSTSGALNEQFF. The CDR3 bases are TGTGCCAGCAGCTCGACTAGCGGGGCTCTGAATGAGCAGTTCTTC.

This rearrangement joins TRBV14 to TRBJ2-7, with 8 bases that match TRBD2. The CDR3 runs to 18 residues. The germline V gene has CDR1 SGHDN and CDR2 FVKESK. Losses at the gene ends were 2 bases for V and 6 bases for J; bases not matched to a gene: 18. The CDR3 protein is CASSQQIPAGTRGLEQYF. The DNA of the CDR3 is TGTGCCAGCAGCCAACAAATTCCCGCCGGGACTAGAGGTCTCGAGCAGTACTTC.

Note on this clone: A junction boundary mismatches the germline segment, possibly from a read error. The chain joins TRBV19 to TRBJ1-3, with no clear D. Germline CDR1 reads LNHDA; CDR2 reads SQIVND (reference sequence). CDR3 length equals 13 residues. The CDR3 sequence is CASSLSAGNTMYF. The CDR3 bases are TGTGCCAGTAGTCTCTCGGCTGGAAACACCATGTATTTT.